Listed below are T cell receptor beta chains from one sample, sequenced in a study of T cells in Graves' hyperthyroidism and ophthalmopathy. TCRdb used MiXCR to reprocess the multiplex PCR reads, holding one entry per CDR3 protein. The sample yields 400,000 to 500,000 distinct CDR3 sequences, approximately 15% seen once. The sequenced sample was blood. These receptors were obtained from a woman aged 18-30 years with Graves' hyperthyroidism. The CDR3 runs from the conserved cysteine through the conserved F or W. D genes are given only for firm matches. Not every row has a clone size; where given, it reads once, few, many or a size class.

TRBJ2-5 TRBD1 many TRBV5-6 TGTGCCAGCAGCTTCCGGGACAGGGGTCAAGAGACCCAGTACTTC CASSFRDRGQETQYF
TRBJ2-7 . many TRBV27 TGTGCCAGCAGTTTGACGGCACCTCCTACCTACGAGCAGTACTTC CASSLTAPPTYEQYF
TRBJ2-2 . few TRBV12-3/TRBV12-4 TGTGCCAGCGGCCGCGGTCCCGGGGAGCTGTTTTTT CASGRGPGELFF
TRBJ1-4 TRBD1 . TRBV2 TGTGCCAGCAGCGGCGGGACAGGGAATGAAAAACTGTTTTTT CASSGGTGNEKLFF
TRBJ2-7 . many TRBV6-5 TGTGCCAGCAGTTACTCGGAGGGCCCCTACGAGCAGTACTTC CASSYSEGPYEQYF
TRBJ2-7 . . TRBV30 TGTGCCTGGAGTGTTGCAAGCAATCGCTACGAGCAGTACTTC CAWSVASNRYEQYF
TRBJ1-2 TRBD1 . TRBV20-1 TGCAGTGCTTGGGACAGGGGGAGCTATGGCTACACCTTC CSAWDRGSYGYTF
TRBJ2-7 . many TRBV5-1 TGCGCCAGCAGCCCCGACAACTACGAGCAGTACTTC CASSPDNYEQYF
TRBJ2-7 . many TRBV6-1 TGTGCCAGCAGGGCGAGCGTCTCTTCGGCGACCTACGAGCAGTACTTC CASRASVSSATYEQYF
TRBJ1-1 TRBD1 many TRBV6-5 TGTGCCAGCAGTTACCGCAGACAGGGAAGCACTGAAGCTTTCTTT CASSYRRQGSTEAFF
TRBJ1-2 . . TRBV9 TGTGCCAGCAGCAGAGACGTGGAAAACTATGGCTACACCTTC CASSRDVENYGYTF